The 20 T cell receptor beta chains presented below share a single source sample, sequenced in a study of cytomegalovirus exposure and HLA in healthy donors. In the PCR, 60 Vbeta and 13 Jbeta primers were used. The table came from immunoSEQ multiplex PCR; TCRdb's copy has only in-frame clones and leaves some out. The top ten clones hold approximately 5.8% of a sample with 73,000 or so clones, around 77% of them seen once. Sequencing was carried out using PBMCs. The receptors stem from a man in his forties or fifties in good health and CMV-seronegative.

The chain carries TRBV5-4 and TRBJ2-3, with TRBD1 matching over 10 bases. The CDR3 length is 17 residues. V shed 1 base and J 4 bases; nucleotides not matched to a gene: 9. Germline lookup yields CDR1 SGHNT and CDR2 YYREEE (reference sequence). The CDR3 protein is CASSLYGQGGRADTQYF. The CDR3 DNA sequence: TGTGCCAGCAGCTTGTACGGACAGGGGGGGAGGGCAGATACGCAGTATTTT.

In its sample, this clone was seen a few times. The chain combines TRBV6-5 with TRBJ1-1; 11 bases line up with TRBD1. Germline CDR1 and CDR2: MNHEY and SVGAGI. With V trimmed by 4 bases and J by 4 bases, 2 bases remained unmatched. The CDR3 has 14 amino acids. CDR3: CASSFGQGATEAFF. CDR3 in DNA: TGTGCCAGCAGTTTCGGACAGGGGGCCACTGAAGCTTTCTTT.

In its sample, this clone was seen once. The rearrangement uses TRBV18 and TRBJ1-5; D possibly corresponds to TRBD1 (6 bases). Germline V gives CDR1 KGHSH, CDR2 LQKENI. This CDR3 has 14 residues. V lost 1 base and J lost 2, with 6 bases in between. DNA of the CDR3: TGTGCCAGCTCACCACAGGGGGGCAATCAGCCCCAGCATTTT. Its protein is CASSPQGGNQPQHF.

V is TRBV2 and J is TRBJ1-2, with a possible D match to TRBD1 (6 bases). CDR1 SNHLY and CDR2 FYNNEI come from the germline V gene. The CDR3 length is 12 residues. With 6 bases removed from V and 5 bases from J, the gap between germline ends came to 10 bases. The CDR3: CASSTGQYGYTF. The CDR3 DNA follows: TGTGCCAGCAGCACCGGACAGTATGGCTACACCTTC.

The chain recombines TRBV7-9 with TRBJ2-3; the match to TRBD2 covers 7 bases. V trimming: 6 bases; J trimming: 2 bases; junction bases outside the gene matches: 8. Germline V gives CDR1 SEHNR, CDR2 FQNEAQ (reference sequence). There are 15 residues in the CDR3. The CDR3 sequence is CASREGLQPTDTQYF. In nucleotides, the CDR3 is TGTGCCAGCAGGGAGGGACTACAACCCACAGATACGCAGTATTTT.

This sequence joins TRBV29-1 and TRBJ2-1, with 7 bases fitting TRBD2. This CDR3 spans 15 amino acids. Trimming took 6 bases from V and 5 from J; bases not matched to a gene: 13. The germline V gene has CDR1 SQVTM and CDR2 ANQGSEA. The CDR3 DNA is TGCAGCGTCACGAGCTTTGGGGGGGATGACAATGAGCAGTTCTTC. It encodes CSVTSFGGDDNEQFF.

This sequence joins TRBV28 and TRBJ2-7, with D hard to call. The CDR3 runs to 12 residues. The V end was cut by 4 bases, the J end by 3 bases, with 7 bases between. CDR1 MDHEN and CDR2 SYDVKM come from the germline V gene. CDR3 nucleotides: TGTGCCAGCAGTTCCTCTTACTACGAGCAGTACTTC. Its translation is CASSSSYYEQYF. The variable domain in full, with the rest retrieved from reference TRBV28 and TRBJ2-7, is DVKVTQSSRYLVKRTGEKVFLECVQDMDHENMFWYRQDPGLGLRLIYFSYDVKMKEKGDIPEGYSVSREKKERFSLILESASTNQTSMYLCASSSSYYEQYFGPGTRLTVT.

This chain joins TRBV12-5 and TRBJ2-3; D unclear. V was pared by 5 bases and J by 6 bases, with 18 bases between. The CDR3 extends over 15 amino acids. The germline V gene has CDR1 LGHNT and CDR2 FRNRAP. Here the CDR3 reads CASGPPARYMDTQYF. The CDR3 DNA follows: TGTGCTAGTGGTCCACCCGCCAGGTACATGGATACGCAGTATTTT.

For this clone: Other DNA sequences in the sample encode the same CDR3. The chain carries TRBV27 and TRBJ1-6, with D uncertain. In germline, CDR1 is MNHEY, CDR2 SMNVEV (reference sequence). V was trimmed by 4 bases and J by 4 bases, leaving 11 bases between them. The CDR3 is made up of 15 amino acids. CDR3 sequence reads: CASSSQATYNSPLHF. CDR3 nucleotide sequence: TGTGCCAGCAGTTCTCAGGCAACTTATAATTCACCCCTCCACTTT.

This rearrangement joins TRBV4-1 to TRBJ2-1, with 14 positions matching TRBD2. The CDR3 is 16 amino acids. The germline CDR1 and CDR2 sequences are MGHRA and YSYEKL. V lost 3 bases and J lost 7; bases outside the gene matches: 5. DNA of the CDR3: TGCGCCAGCAGCCAGGCGGGACTAGCGGGAGAGAATGAGCAGTTCTTC. Translated: CASSQAGLAGENEQFF.

This clone turned up a few times. This rearrangement joins TRBV10-3 to TRBJ1-1; TRBD1 aligns across 10 bases. Germline values: CDR1 ENHRY, CDR2 SYGVKD. This CDR3 comprises 14 residues. Trimming at V came to 10 bases and at J to 8 bases, leaving 13 bases not matched to a gene. CDR3 in amino acids: CATHPEGGQGEAFF. The DNA for the CDR3 is TGTGCCACCCATCCGGAGGGGGGACAGGGGGAAGCTTTCTTT.

This chain joins TRBV9 and TRBJ1-2; D perhaps matches TRBD1 (6 bases). The CDR3 totals 15 residues. Germline assignment: CDR1 SGDLS and CDR2 YYNGEE. Trimming pared 0 bases from V and 7 bases from J, leaving 16 bases between. This chain's CDR3 is CASSVEGLGGGGYTF. The CDR3, as DNA: TGTGCCAGCAGCGTAGAAGGGCTAGGGGGTGGTGGCTACACCTTC.

DNA of the CDR3: TGTGCCAGCAGCCAAGATCTAGGCCGGACTAGCGACACAGATACGCAGTATTTT. It encodes CASSQDLGRTSDTDTQYF. V is TRBV4-2 and J is TRBJ2-3; TRBD2 agrees at 9 bases. Looked up from germline, CDR1 is LGHNA and CDR2 is YNFKEQ. The CDR3 sequence is 18 residues long. V lost 0 bases to trimming and J lost 2 bases; unmatched junction nucleotides: 9.

This clone was seen a few times. CDR3 nucleotides: TGTGCCAGCAGTTACTCAGAAGGGAGAACCGAGACCCAGTACTTC. Its translation is CASSYSEGRTETQYF. The chain recombines TRBV6-5 with TRBJ2-5, with D possibly being TRBD2 (5 bases). Germline lookup yields CDR1 MNHEY and CDR2 SVGAGI. The V gene lost 0 bases and the J gene lost 5 bases, with 13 bases spanning the gap. The CDR3 has 15 amino acids.

V is TRBV9 and J is TRBJ2-3; D remains unclear. In germline, CDR1 is SGDLS, CDR2 YYNGEE. Trimming shortened V by 0 bases and J by 4 bases, and 6 bases separated the two germline ends. The CDR3 loop spans 13 amino acids. CDR3 protein: CASSVELADTQYF. The CDR3 DNA reads TGTGCCAGCAGCGTAGAACTGGCAGATACGCAGTATTTT.

This rearrangement joins TRBV5-4 to TRBJ2-1, with D possibly TRBD2 on 6 matching bases. The CDR3 spans 13 residues. CDR1 and CDR2 from the germline V gene are SGHNT and YYREEE (reference sequence). The V gene lost 4 bases and the J gene lost 3 bases, with 8 bases spanning the gap. In nucleotides, the CDR3 is TGTGCCAGCAGCCCGGACTACTACAATGAGCAGTTCTTC. Translating it yields CASSPDYYNEQFF.

V usage is TRBV6-5 and J usage is TRBJ2-7; tentative D call: TRBD2 (5 bases). Trimming took 10 bases from V and 3 from J, leaving 10 bases between them. The CDR3 is 11 amino acids. Per the germline V gene, CDR1 is MNHEY and CDR2 is SVGAGI. The CDR3 DNA follows: TGTGCCACACAAGGGAGCTACGAGCAGTACTTC. Translation gives CATQGSYEQYF.

V gene TRBV5-1 combines with J gene TRBJ1-1; 11 positions match TRBD1. Germline assignment: CDR1 SGHRS and CDR2 YFSETQ. The CDR3 is made up of 15 amino acids. After removal of 0 bases from V and 5 bases from J, the junction contained 3 bases not matched to a gene. The CDR3, as DNA: TGCGCCAGCAGCTTGGCACGGGACAGGGGGACTGAAGCTTTCTTT. This translates into CASSLARDRGTEAFF.

The V call is TRBV5-1, the J call TRBJ2-1, with 9 bases lining up with TRBD2. The CDR3 is 14 amino acids. Germline V lookup: CDR1 SGHRS, CDR2 YFSETQ. Losses at the gene ends were 2 bases for V and 9 bases for J; bases not matched to a gene: 6. For the CDR3, the DNA is TGCGCCAGCAGCTTAGTTAGCGGGAGAGTTGAGCAGTTCTTC. Translated, it gives CASSLVSGRVEQFF.

The chain recombines TRBV30 with TRBJ1-1; the D is unclear. This CDR3 region has 16 residues. V lost 0 bases to trimming and J lost 5 bases, with 19 bases between them. CDR1 and CDR2 (germline): GTSNPN, SVGIG (reference sequence). The CDR3 nucleotides read TGTGCCTGGAGTGTTCTCCGACCTGGAGATTTAACTGAAGCTTTCTTT. Its translation: CAWSVLRPGDLTEAFF.